The 15 T cell receptor beta chains reported below all come from one sample, sequenced in a study of glioma-infiltrating T cells. TCR alpha and beta CDR3 regions were amplified from RNA using iRepertoire nested multiplex PCR. Using its own MiXCR run on the multiplex PCR reads, TCRdb lists one record per CDR3 protein. The table has roughly 40,000 distinct CDR3 sequences, around 22% seen once. Source material: glioma tissue, nonneoplastic brain tissue, or PBMCs (not recorded which). The receptors here all came from a human donor with low-grade glioma or glioblastoma, undergoing nonglioma brain surgery, or in good health (not recorded which).

This clonotype occurred many times. V usage is TRBV28 and J usage is TRBJ2-7; the match to TRBD1 covers 8 bases. The ends lost 4 bases at V and 0 bases at J; junction bases unmatched: 5. The length of the CDR3 is 15 residues. Germline-derived CDR1 and CDR2 are MDHEN and SYDVKM. The CDR3 DNA reads as TGTGCCAGCAGTTCGACCGGGACAGGCTCCTACGAGCAGTACTTC. This gives the protein CASSSTGTGSYEQYF.

J is TRBJ1-5 and V is TRBV28, with no clear D. CDR3 length: 14 residues. The germline CDR1 and CDR2 sequences are MDHEN and SYDVKM. CDR3 sequence reads: CVSKISLRDQPQHF. The CDR3 DNA reads TGTGTTAGCAAAATCTCATTACGGGATCAGCCCCAGCATTTT. Together with reference TRBV28 and TRBJ1-5, the CDR3 gives the full variable domain: DVKVTQSSRYLVKRTGEKVFLECVQDMDHENMFWYRQDPGLGLRLIYFSYDVKMKEKGDIPEGYSVSREKKERFSLILESASTNQTSMYLCVSKISLRDQPQHFGDGTRLSIL.

A word on this clonotype: With a much larger clone just one base away, this may be a read error. The chain employs TRBV7-9 and TRBJ2-1, with 8 bases fitting TRBD1. This CDR3 has 15 amino acids. In germline, CDR1 is SEHNR, CDR2 FQNEAQ (reference sequence). Losses at the gene ends were 6 bases for V and 8 bases for J; bases not matched to a gene: 12. The CDR3 nucleotides are TGTGCCAGCAGTCCGACAGGGGTCGTCTCTTATGAGCAGTTCTTC. It yields the protein CASSPTGVVSYEQFF.

This clonotype appeared many times. V is TRBV6-6 and J is TRBJ2-7; 13 positions agree with TRBD2. The CDR3 sequence is 15 residues long. J gave up 7 bases and V 0 bases, and 3 bases lay outside the gene matches. The germline CDR1 and CDR2 sequences are MNHNY and SVGAGI (reference sequence). CDR3 DNA sequence: TGTGCCAGCAGTTACTCGCTGGGACTAGCGGGGGAGCAGTACTTC. Protein: CASSYSLGLAGEQYF.

This clonotype occurred many times. This CDR3 reads CASSLSPWASNTEAFF. The DNA for the CDR3 is TGTGCCAGCAGCTTAAGTCCCTGGGCGTCGAACACTGAAGCTTTCTTT. This rearrangement joins TRBV11-2 to TRBJ1-1; D is undetermined. The CDR3 has 16 residues. Germline V gives CDR1 SGHAT, CDR2 FQNNGV. Trimming left V 2 bases short and J 1 base short, with 14 bases between.

This clonotype was observed a handful of times. The CDR3 here is CASSQPGSTDTQYF. The CDR3 DNA follows: TGTGCCAGCAGCCAACCGGGGAGCACAGATACGCAGTATTTT. The chain has TRBV4-2 and TRBJ2-3; tentatively, D is TRBD2 (5 bases). This CDR3 is built from 14 residues. V shed 2 bases and J shed 0 bases, with 6 bases lying between them. Germline V CDR1 and CDR2: LGHNA, YNFKEQ.

The J gene is TRBJ2-2, the V gene TRBV19; D perhaps matches TRBD2 (5 bases). Trimming stripped 3 bases from V and 13 bases from J, with 18 bases between. This CDR3 is built from 14 residues. Per germline, CDR1 LNHDA and CDR2 SQIVND (reference sequence). CDR3 in amino acids: CASSIGSATSVLFF. In nucleotides, the CDR3 is TGTGCCAGTAGTATTGGTAGCGCCACCTCAGTGCTGTTTTTT.

Worth noting for this clonotype: This may stem from a read error, because a much larger clone lies one nucleotide away. V and J are TRBV28 and TRBJ1-2; the D gene is possibly TRBD1 (5 bases). In germline, CDR1 is MDHEN, CDR2 SYDVKM. The CDR3 extends over 15 amino acids. The CDR3 is CAGSFGTDGGYGYTF. The CDR3 DNA is TGTGCCGGCAGTTTTGGGACGGACGGGGGGTATGGCTACACCTTC.

This clonotype came up many times. The chain uses TRBV6-1 and TRBJ2-3, with TRBD1 matching 7 bases. Germline assignment: CDR1 MNHNS and CDR2 SASEGT. The ends lost 5 bases at V and 6 bases at J; junction bases unmatched: 2. The CDR3 is 12 amino acids. The CDR3 loop is CASSRGPDTQYF. The CDR3 DNA sequence: TGTGCCAGCAGTAGGGGGCCGGATACGCAGTATTTT.

As to this clonotype: A much larger clonotype is one base distant, so this may be a read error. The chain combines TRBV6-2 or TRBV6-3 with TRBJ2-5; TRBD1 agrees at 7 bases. Per the germline V gene, CDR1 is MNHEY and CDR2 is SVGEGT. Trimming at V came to 10 bases and at J to 2 bases, leaving 7 bases not matched to a gene. The CDR3 is made up of 13 amino acids. CDR3 residues: CAIRDRGQETQYF. The CDR3, as DNA: TGTGCCATCAGGGACAGAGGTCAAGAGACCCAGTACTTC.

In its sample, this clonotype was seen many times. V usage is TRBV4-1 and J usage is TRBJ2-1; 12 positions agree with TRBD2. Unmatched junction bases numbered 8, after V lost 0 bases and J lost 8 bases. CDR3 length equals 17 residues. The germline V gene has CDR1 MGHRA and CDR2 YSYEKL. CDR3 loop: CASSQDQLAGGPYEQFF. Here the CDR3 DNA reads TGCGCCAGCAGCCAAGATCAGCTAGCGGGGGGGCCATATGAGCAGTTCTTC.

The chain carries TRBV5-6 and TRBJ2-7, with D perhaps being TRBD1 or TRBD2 (5 bases each). Per germline, CDR1 SGHDT and CDR2 YYEEEE. The CDR3 has 14 amino acids. V lost 1 base to trimming and J lost 5 bases, with 13 bases between them. CDR3 sequence: CASSLYYQGDEQYV. Here the CDR3 DNA reads TGTGCCAGCAGCTTGTACTATCAGGGAGACGAGCAGTACGTC.

This clonotype was seen ten or more times. This chain links TRBV10-3 with TRBJ1-1; D ambiguous. The germline gives CDR1 ENHRY, CDR2 SYGVKD. V lost 10 bases and J 4 bases, leaving 16 bases between the germline ends. The CDR3 length is 13 residues. The CDR3 sequence is CATRESLGTEAFF. For the CDR3, the DNA is TGTGCCACCCGGGAGAGCCTCGGCACTGAAGCTTTCTTT.

The sample holds many counts of this clonotype. The rearrangement links TRBV28 to TRBJ1-5, with D tentatively TRBD1 (5 bases). Trimming stripped 3 bases from V and 8 bases from J, with 8 bases between. Germline CDR1 is MDHEN and CDR2 is SYDVKM. This CDR3 spans 12 amino acids. The CDR3 nucleotides read TGTGCCAGCAGTTTCTTGGGGGAGCCCCAGCATTTT. Protein sequence: CASSFLGEPQHF.

Details on this clonotype: The final CDR3 position lacks the conserved phenylalanine or tryptophan, pointing to a likely read error. The rearrangement links TRBV29-1 to TRBJ1-2; possibly TRBD1 for D (5 bases). The CDR3 length is 15 residues. From germline, CDR1 is SQVTM and CDR2 ANQGSEA. V shed 3 bases and J shed 1 base, with 15 bases lying between them. The CDR3 DNA follows: TGCAGCGTTGATGGTAACCGGGACGGTAACTATGGCTACACCCTC. Its protein is CSVDGNRDGNYGYTL.